This T cell receptor (beta chain) came from a study of blood T cells in healthy people across ages. Study-wide points: More naive CD4+ cells and higher diversity were found in long-lived than in aged donors.

The CDR3 totals 15 residues. Trimming removed 2 bases from V and 4 bases from J, with 14 bases in between. CDR1 is MNHEY and CDR2 is SVGAGI in the germline V gene. Next came a second PCR, run for about 7 to 12 cycles, which used a sample-barcoded 5' primer along with a J-beta primer mix. A minimum of 2.5 million CDR3-containing paired-end reads was obtained for each sample. TCRdb re-called the 5' RACE reads through MiXCR, storing one row per CDR3 protein. This sample carries over 700,000 distinct CDR3 sequences, 25% of them seen once, and the ten largest clones take roughly 9%. About this clonotype: What it binds is not known.

The same data also contributed to another study, on T cells of mothers and their children. From that study: Primer M1S, used in the second PCR, introduced sample barcodes and 2-4 random nucleotides.

This TCR was sampled from a boy younger than 18 in good health. The sequenced sample was blood. The V and J genes are TRBV6-5 and TRBJ2-5; perhaps TRBD2 as D (6 bases). The CDR3 sequence: CASSYRRRDGETQYF. The CDR3, as DNA: TGTGCCAGCAGTTACCGGCGGAGGGATGGAGAGACCCAGTACTTC.